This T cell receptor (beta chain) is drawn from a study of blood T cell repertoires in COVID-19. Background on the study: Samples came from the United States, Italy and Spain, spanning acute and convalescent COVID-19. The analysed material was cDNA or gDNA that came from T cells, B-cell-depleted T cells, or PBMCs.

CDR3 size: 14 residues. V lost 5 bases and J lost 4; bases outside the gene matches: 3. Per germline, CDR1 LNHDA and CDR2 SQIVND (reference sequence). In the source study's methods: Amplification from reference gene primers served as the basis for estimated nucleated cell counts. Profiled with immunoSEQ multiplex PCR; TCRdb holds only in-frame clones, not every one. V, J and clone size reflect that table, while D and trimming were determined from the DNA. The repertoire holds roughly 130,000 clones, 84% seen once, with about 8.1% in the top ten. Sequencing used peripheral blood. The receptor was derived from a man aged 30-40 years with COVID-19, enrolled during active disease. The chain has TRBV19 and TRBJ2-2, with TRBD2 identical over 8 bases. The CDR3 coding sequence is TGTGCCAGTAGTTTGGCGGGAGGCACCGGGGAGCTGTTTTTT. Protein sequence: CASSLAGGTGELFF.